This T cell receptor beta chain comes out of a study of blood T cell repertoires in COVID-19 (dated by TCRdb to 2018 to 2021). For the wider study: Samples from collaborators originated in the United States, Italy and Spain and spanned both the acute and convalescent phases of COVID-19. The material from the prospective study consisted of cDNA or gDNA derived from T cells, B-cell-depleted T cells, or PBMCs. The repertoires were released in a freely available public database meant as a resource for research on the immune response to SARS-CoV-2. The sample metadata nearly always contained a de-identified subject ID, COVID-19 status, age in years and sex. The dataset comprised deeply sampled blood TCRbeta repertoires from subjects exposed to, actively infected with, or recovered from COVID-19. Samples were obtained from the ongoing ImmuneRACE study (first 160 participants) and from about 1,300 subjects provided by 6 global collaborators. Where HLA class I and class II types were available, the types were taken from metadata supplied by the sample provider, not from assay-based typing.

For this clone: Its antigen target is currently unknown. Within one base of it there is no much larger clone, and no base qualities were kept.

TCRbeta CDR3 regions were amplified from genomic DNA by means of the immunoSEQ Assay, a bias-controlled multiplex PCR. The published analysis was carried out like this. The number of nucleated cells in each sample was estimated by amplification of reference gene primers within the assay. Sequence reads were collapsed and filtered to measure the absolute abundance of every unique TCRbeta CDR3 rearrangement. For each sample, productive Simpson clonality was calculated by taking the square root of Simpson's diversity index across productive rearrangements. TCRdb retrieved this table from immuneACCESS and kept in-frame rearrangements only. Not all clones are present; in checked studies, unresolved V genes account for under half, and no reason is known for the remainder. V and J calls plus clone size are reproduced from that table; the DNA served to infer D and trimming. This sample has about 270,000 clones in its table, and around 86% of those were observed once. Of the sample, about 8.6% falls within the top ten clones.

From a lookup of the germline V gene, CDR1 and CDR2 are MNHEY and SVGAGI. V is pruned by 8 bases and J by 6 bases, leaving 4 bases of the junction without a gene match. The cysteine opens and the phenylalanine closes a CDR3 of 12 amino acids. The DNA shown is the 36-base CDR3, in frame from base 1. On the study overall, not on this receptor specifically: The quantity of clinical and demographic metadata differed by source and by participant and was supplied without curation.

Collaborating institutions collected whole blood in K2EDTA tubes following their own protocols. For TCRbeta analysis, collaborator samples were shipped as frozen whole blood, as isolated PBMCs, or as DNA extracted from either sample type. The clonotype was recovered from a man aged 35-49 years with active or convalescent COVID-19. The material sequenced was peripheral blood. The rearranged chain carries TRBV6-5 and TRBJ1-2; 9 nucleotides in the junction match TRBD1. Here is the DNA: TGTGCCAGCTCCGACAGGGGGGATGGCTACACCTTC. It codes for CASSDRGDGYTF.